This is a list of T cell receptor beta chains from one sample in a study of cytomegalovirus exposure and HLA in healthy donors. Sequencing used immunoSEQ multiplex PCR; TCRdb keeps in-frame clones, though not all of them. The sample features 53,000 or so clones, with around 11% in its top ten. Sequencing was done on a sample of PBMCs. These receptors originate from a young man in good health and CMV-seropositive. CDR3s leave out the opening cysteine and the closing phenylalanine or tryptophan. Fields, in order: J gene, V gene, CDR3 protein.

j_gene: TRBJ2-3; v_gene: TRBV5-1; CDR3aa: ASSSTGEGVTDTQY
j_gene: TRBJ2-1; v_gene: TRBV19; CDR3aa: ASSRLRGLVGNEQF
j_gene: TRBJ2-5; v_gene: TRBV5-1; CDR3aa: ASSSGLAGGPETQY
j_gene: TRBJ1-6; v_gene: TRBV2; CDR3aa: ADGGGVYNSPLH
j_gene: TRBJ2-7; v_gene: TRBV7-9; CDR3aa: ASSLGRGVSYEQY
j_gene: TRBJ1-2; v_gene: TRBV9; CDR3aa: ASSVDVGRSYGYT
j_gene: TRBJ1-2; v_gene: TRBV29-1; CDR3aa: SVERRNYYGYT
j_gene: TRBJ2-7; v_gene: TRBV7-9; CDR3aa: ASSFPGIYEQY
j_gene: TRBJ2-5; v_gene: TRBV5-1; CDR3aa: ASSLAPWREKETQY
j_gene: TRBJ1-4; v_gene: TRBV7-5; CDR3aa: VRSLQGEKLF
j_gene: TRBJ2-2; v_gene: TRBV6-1; CDR3aa: ASSLYTGELF
j_gene: TRBJ1-1; v_gene: TRBV5-1; CDR3aa: ASSPTGEPNTEAF
j_gene: TRBJ2-1; v_gene: TRBV19; CDR3aa: ASSENRDSYNEQF
j_gene: TRBJ2-4; v_gene: TRBV6-1; CDR3aa: ASSAGDAKNIQY
j_gene: TRBJ1-1; v_gene: TRBV30; CDR3aa: AWREGQGGKAF
j_gene: TRBJ2-7; v_gene: TRBV18; CDR3aa: ASSPNPGQGAYEQY
j_gene: TRBJ2-7; v_gene: TRBV5-1; CDR3aa: ASSSTSGRVYEQY
j_gene: TRBJ1-4; v_gene: TRBV28; CDR3aa: ASSLRSGHLNEKLF
j_gene: TRBJ2-2; v_gene: TRBV7-8; CDR3aa: ASSFGVGGRSNTGELF
j_gene: TRBJ2-3; v_gene: TRBV7-9; CDR3aa: ASSLKLAGGPKDDTQY
j_gene: TRBJ2-3; v_gene: TRBV5-1; CDR3aa: ASSLDPSGNADTQY
j_gene: TRBJ2-7; v_gene: TRBV28; CDR3aa: ASRLGQLYEQY
j_gene: TRBJ1-1; v_gene: TRBV2; CDR3aa: ASNRDRELNTEAF
j_gene: TRBJ1-4; v_gene: TRBV6-6; CDR3aa: ASSSREGEKLF
j_gene: TRBJ2-2; v_gene: TRBV19; CDR3aa: ASSPGVNTGELF
j_gene: TRBJ2-1; v_gene: TRBV7-9; CDR3aa: ASSSQRDRDEQF
j_gene: TRBJ1-1; v_gene: TRBV5-1; CDR3aa: ASSLGDRATEAF